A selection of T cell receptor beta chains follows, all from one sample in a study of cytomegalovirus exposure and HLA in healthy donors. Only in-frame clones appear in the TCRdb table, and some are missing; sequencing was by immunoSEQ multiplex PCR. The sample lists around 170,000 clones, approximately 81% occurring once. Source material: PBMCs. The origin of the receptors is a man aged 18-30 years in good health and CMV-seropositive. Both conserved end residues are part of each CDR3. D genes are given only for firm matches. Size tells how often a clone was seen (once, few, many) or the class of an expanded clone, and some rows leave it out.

CASSLRQGGYEQYF,TGTGCCAGCAGTTTAAGGCAGGGGGGCTACGAGCAGTACTTC,TRBJ2-7,few,-,TRBV27
CASSLRRQDGETQYF,TGTGCCAGCAGCTTAAGGAGACAGGATGGGGAGACCCAGTACTTC,TRBJ2-5,-,-,TRBV11-2
CASSVAGGHHEQYF,TGTGCCAGCAGTGTAGCGGGAGGTCACCACGAGCAGTACTTC,TRBJ2-7,once,TRBD2,TRBV25-1
CASSLRTARTIYF,TGTGCCAGCAGCCTAAGGACTGCACGTACCATATATTTT,TRBJ1-3,-,-,TRBV7-8
CASSAVQGAVYGYTF,TGTGCCAGCAGTGCGGTACAGGGGGCGGTTTATGGCTACACCTTC,TRBJ1-2,-,TRBD1,TRBV28
CASSLGLAGDLTGELFF,TGCGCCAGCAGCCTGGGACTAGCGGGGGATCTCACCGGGGAGCTGTTTTTT,TRBJ2-2,-,TRBD2,TRBV5-1
CASSEDGGRATKQYF,TGTGCCAGCAGTGAAGACGGCGGGAGGGCCACGAAGCAGTACTTC,TRBJ2-7,-,TRBD2,TRBV2
CASSYDRGKGYTF,TGTGCCAGCAGCTACGACAGGGGGAAAGGCTACACCTTC,TRBJ1-2,-,TRBD1,TRBV11-2
CASSFGGLSGADTQYF,TGTGCCAGCAGCTTTGGCGGACTTAGCGGGGCAGATACGCAGTATTTT,TRBJ2-3,-,TRBD2,TRBV27
CASTFGTGGTDEQYF,TGTGCCAGCACCTTCGGGACAGGGGGAACAGACGAGCAGTACTTC,TRBJ2-7,-,TRBD1,TRBV6-6
CASSRGQGGYEQYF,TGCGCCAGCAGCCGCGGACAGGGGGGCTACGAGCAGTACTTC,TRBJ2-7,-,TRBD1,TRBV5-1
CASSAGTGGLLDPQHF,TGTGCCAGTAGTGCCGGGACAGGGGGCCTTTTGGATCCCCAGCATTTT,TRBJ1-5,-,TRBD1,TRBV19
CASSLGAEGTTDTQYF,TGTGCCAGCAGCTTAGGGGCGGAGGGAACCACAGATACGCAGTATTTT,TRBJ2-3,-,-,TRBV13
CSAGTPNGYGYTF,TGCAGCGCCGGGACACCAAACGGGTATGGCTACACCTTC,TRBJ1-2,-,-,TRBV29-1
CASSFRTGTGYGGYTF,TGTGCCAGCAGTTTCAGGACCGGGACAGGTTATGGCGGCTACACCTTC,TRBJ1-2,-,TRBD1,TRBV28
CASSSQGGYEQYF,TGTGCCAGCAGTTCCCAGGGGGGCTACGAGCAGTACTTC,TRBJ2-7,once,-,TRBV6-1
CASSSQGGYNEQFF,TGTGCCAGCAGCTCTCAGGGAGGCTACAATGAGCAGTTCTTC,TRBJ2-1,-,-,TRBV7-7
CSAGTGGPYEQYF,TGCAGCGCTGGGACAGGGGGACCCTACGAGCAGTACTTC,TRBJ2-7,-,TRBD1,TRBV29-1
CASSLGTGQNLQETQYF,TGTGCCAGCAGCTTAGGAACGGGACAGAATCTCCAAGAGACCCAGTACTTC,TRBJ2-5,-,TRBD1,TRBV11-3
CASSVEAGAVGDTQYF,TGTGCCAGCAGCGTAGAGGCAGGGGCGGTCGGCGATACGCAGTATTTT,TRBJ2-3,once,-,TRBV9
CASSSVDYLGYTF,TGTGCCAGCAGCTCGGTGGACTATCTTGGCTACACCTTC,TRBJ1-2,-,-,TRBV7-9
CASSQWGGAETQYF,TGTGCCAGCAGCCAGTGGGGCGGGGCAGAGACCCAGTACTTC,TRBJ2-5,-,-,TRBV14
CASTTDSSYGYTF,TGTGCCAGCACCACCGACAGCAGCTATGGCTACACCTTC,TRBJ1-2,-,-,TRBV2
CASSLGLASGGRNEQFF,TGTGCCAGCAGCTTGGGACTGGCCAGCGGGGGAAGGAATGAGCAGTTCTTC,TRBJ2-1,-,TRBD2,TRBV7-6
CASSQTGLRYGYTF,TGTGCCAGCAGCCAAACAGGCTTACGCTATGGCTACACCTTC,TRBJ1-2,-,-,TRBV2
CASSEYFGGQGDTGELFF,TGTGCCAGCAGTGAATACTTCGGAGGACAGGGAGACACCGGGGAGCTGTTTTTT,TRBJ2-2,-,TRBD1,TRBV2
CASSPRGGSYNEQFF,TGTGCCAGCAGCCCCCGCGGGGGATCATACAATGAGCAGTTCTTC,TRBJ2-1,-,TRBD2,TRBV7-3
CASNLPGTEAFF,TGTGCCAGCAACTTACCGGGCACTGAAGCTTTCTTT,TRBJ1-1,-,-,TRBV6-6
CASSFSGSNTGELFF,TGTGCCAGCAGCTTTAGCGGCTCTAACACCGGGGAGCTGTTTTTT,TRBJ2-2,-,-,TRBV9
CASSLRYQETQYF,TGTGCCAGCTCACTTCGGTACCAAGAGACCCAGTACTTC,TRBJ2-5,-,-,TRBV18
CATGRVNGYTF,TGTGCCACCGGTCGGGTGAACGGCTACACCTTC,TRBJ1-2,-,-,TRBV19
CASSQELGSAGELFF,TGTGCCAGCAGCCAAGAACTAGGGTCGGCCGGGGAGCTGTTTTTT,TRBJ2-2,-,-,TRBV4-2
CASSREWDRGTGELFF,TGTGCCAGCAGCCGAGAATGGGACAGGGGAACCGGGGAGCTGTTTTTT,TRBJ2-2,-,TRBD1,TRBV11-3
CASSSDRFYNEQFF,TGTGCCAGCAGTTCGGACAGATTCTACAATGAGCAGTTCTTC,TRBJ2-1,-,-,TRBV27
CASSEQGLNTEAFF,TGTGCCAGCAGTGAACAGGGCCTGAACACTGAAGCTTTCTTT,TRBJ1-1,-,-,TRBV2
CASSYSFQGGNYGYTF,TGTGCCAGCAGTTACTCATTCCAGGGGGGTAACTATGGCTACACCTTC,TRBJ1-2,-,TRBD1,TRBV6-5
CASSPVYNEQFF,TGTGCCAGCAGCCCCGTTTACAATGAGCAGTTCTTC,TRBJ2-1,-,-,TRBV28
CAWSDGQGGGEKLFF,TGTGCCTGGAGTGACGGACAGGGGGGGGGTGAAAAACTGTTTTTT,TRBJ1-4,-,TRBD1,TRBV30
CASSEVLADETQYF,TGTGCCAGCAGTGAAGTTCTAGCAGACGAGACCCAGTACTTC,TRBJ2-5,-,-,TRBV2
CASSLLTGKGGYTF,TGTGCCAGCAGTTTGCTGACGGGGAAGGGTGGCTACACCTTC,TRBJ1-2,-,-,TRBV27
CASSTGQGTNNEQFF,TGCGCCAGCAGCACGGGACAGGGGACTAACAATGAGCAGTTCTTC,TRBJ2-1,-,TRBD1,TRBV5-1
CASSDPTGGNYGYTF,TGTGCCAGCAGTGACCCGACAGGGGGCAACTATGGCTACACCTTC,TRBJ1-2,-,TRBD1,TRBV28
CASSMWAGPYEQYF,TGTGCCAGTAGTATGTGGGCTGGCCCCTACGAGCAGTACTTC,TRBJ2-7,-,-,TRBV19
CAWSVLGAYTF,TGTGCCTGGAGTGTACTGGGGGCTTACACCTTC,TRBJ1-2,few,-,TRBV30
CATSAGAYEQYF,TGTGCCACCTCCGCGGGGGCCTACGAGCAGTACTTC,TRBJ2-7,-,TRBD2,TRBV19
CASSLGGPGELFF,TGTGCCAGCAGTTTAGGGGGCCCCGGGGAGCTGTTTTTT,TRBJ2-2,once,TRBD1,TRBV6-5
CASSVGTRTGRNQPQHF,TGTGCCAGCAGCGTGGGGACACGGACAGGGAGGAATCAGCCCCAGCATTTT,TRBJ1-5,few,TRBD1,TRBV9
CASSTLPGQGRQPQHF,TGTGCCAGCAGTACGCTCCCGGGACAGGGACGGCAGCCCCAGCATTTT,TRBJ1-5,-,TRBD1,TRBV28
CASSFGSGEQYF,-,TRBJ2-7,once,-,TRBV11-3
CASSERGELFF,TGTGCCAGCAGTGAGAGAGGGGAGCTGTTTTTT,TRBJ2-2,-,-,TRBV6-1
CASSLADGLGNTIYF,TGCGCCAGCAGCTTGGCCGATGGCCTCGGAAACACCATATATTTT,TRBJ1-3,-,-,TRBV5-1
CASSTQGTEAFF,TGTGCCAGCAGTACGCAGGGGACTGAAGCTTTCTTT,TRBJ1-1,-,-,TRBV2
CASSSPRDWNTGELFF,TGTGCCAGCAGTTCACCCCGGGACTGGAACACCGGGGAGCTGTTTTTT,TRBJ2-2,few,-,TRBV28
CASSHPFAGGHYEQYF,TGTGCCAGCAGTCACCCCTTCGCGGGAGGGCACTACGAGCAGTACTTC,TRBJ2-7,-,TRBD2,TRBV2
CASSFSGGADIQYF,TGTGCCAGCAGCTTTAGCGGGGGGGCCGACATTCAGTACTTC,TRBJ2-4,-,TRBD2,TRBV5-8
CASSRDRVTDTQYF,TGTGCCAGCAGTAGGGACAGGGTAACAGATACGCAGTATTTT,TRBJ2-3,once,TRBD1,TRBV7-2
CASRGTSGPTDTQYF,TGTGCCAGCAGAGGGACTAGCGGGCCTACAGATACGCAGTATTTT,TRBJ2-3,-,TRBD2,TRBV6-1
CASSLAGGEETQYF,TGCGCCAGCAGCTTGGCCGGGGGAGAGGAGACCCAGTACTTC,TRBJ2-5,-,-,TRBV5-1